Presented here are 10 T cell receptor beta chains from one specimen sequenced in a study of cytomegalovirus exposure and HLA in healthy donors. Assay used: immunoSEQ multiplex PCR; TCRdb lists only in-frame clones, some missing. Of 100,000 to 150,000 clones in the sample, 75% to 90% were seen once. Source material: PBMCs. The receptor source for this set is a woman in her late teens or twenties in good health and CMV-seronegative.

As for this clone: Distinct nucleotide sequences in the sample also encode this CDR3. V and J are TRBV6-5 and TRBJ2-1, with TRBD2 matching over 9 bases. This CDR3 is built from 13 residues. V was clipped by 9 bases and J by 2 bases; unmatched bases: 2. Germline CDR1 is MNHEY and CDR2 is SVGAGI. The CDR3 region has the DNA TGTGCCAGTTCTAGCGGGACCTACAATGAGCAGTTCTTC. Amino acid sequence: CASSSGTYNEQFF.

The gene calls are TRBV13 and TRBJ2-3, with a weak D call TRBD1 (8 bases). V was trimmed by 2 bases and J by 6 bases, leaving 18 bases between them. Germline CDR1 reads PRHDT; CDR2 reads FYEKMQ (reference sequence). The CDR3 extends over 16 amino acids. CDR3 region: CASSLSADREGDTQYF. The CDR3 DNA reads TGTGCCAGCAGCTTATCCGCGGACAGGGAGGGGGATACGCAGTATTTT.

This clone appeared once. This chain connects TRBV27 to TRBJ2-2, with a tentative D call TRBD2 (7 bases). The CDR3 contains 15 residues. Deletions cut 6 bases from V and 7 bases from J, with 18 bases between. The germline CDR1 and CDR2 sequences are MNHEY and SMNVEV (reference sequence). CDR3 in DNA: TGTGCCAGCAGGGGAGGTTCGGGGGGCGGCGGGGAGCTGTTTTTT. Protein sequence: CASRGGSGGGGELFF.

The chain is built from TRBV28 and TRBJ1-5; 10 bases match TRBD1. The CDR3 is 15 amino acids. In germline, CDR1 is MDHEN, CDR2 SYDVKM. V lost 5 bases and J lost 6; bases outside the gene matches: 7. The CDR3, as DNA: TGTGCCAGCAGTCGGGGACAGGGGAATAGTCAGCCCCAGCATTTT. Translating gives CASSRGQGNSQPQHF. The full variable domain, rest sourced from reference TRBV28 and TRBJ1-5, is DVKVTQSSRYLVKRTGEKVFLECVQDMDHENMFWYRQDPGLGLRLIYFSYDVKMKEKGDIPEGYSVSREKKERFSLILESASTNQTSMYLCASSRGQGNSQPQHFGDGTRLSIL.

J is TRBJ2-4 and V is TRBV5-1; possible D gene TRBD2, 6 bases. The CDR3 length is 16 residues. V gave up 1 base and J gave up 5 bases, with 16 bases separating them. Germline CDR1 reads SGHRS; CDR2 reads YFSETQ. The CDR3 sequence: CASSLYPGEVQNIQYF. The CDR3 DNA is TGCGCCAGCAGCTTGTACCCGGGAGAGGTCCAAAACATTCAGTACTTC.

This sequence joins TRBV11-2 and TRBJ1-5; D perhaps matches TRBD1 (6 bases). Germline values: CDR1 SGHAT, CDR2 FQNNGV. The CDR3 is 13 residues long. V was clipped by 6 bases and J by 6 bases, with 12 bases between them. CDR3 DNA sequence: TGTGCCAGCAGTTCAGGGGACGCTCAGCCCCAGCATTTT. Translation: CASSSGDAQPQHF.

The genes are TRBV7-9 and TRBJ2-1, with 7 positions matching TRBD1. Germline trimming cut 5 bases from V and 8 bases from J; bases unmatched to any gene: 9. Germline CDR1 and CDR2: SEHNR and FQNEAQ (reference sequence). This CDR3 is built from 14 residues. CDR3 residues: CASSLGTEKDEQFF. The CDR3 DNA reads TGTGCCAGCAGCCTAGGGACAGAAAAGGATGAGCAGTTCTTC.

The rearrangement links TRBV19 to TRBJ1-1; no definite D call. This CDR3 has 13 residues. The germline gives CDR1 LNHDA, CDR2 SQIVND (reference sequence). V lost 6 bases and J lost 1, with 9 bases in between. The CDR3 DNA sequence: TGTGCCAGTAGGCTAGGGAGGAACACTGAAGCTTTCTTT. Protein sequence: CASRLGRNTEAFF.

The chain recombines TRBV28 with TRBJ1-4, with 7 bases lining up with TRBD1. This CDR3 has 14 residues. Germline V gene data show CDR1 as MDHEN and CDR2 as SYDVKM. The trim removed 11 bases at V and 8 bases at J, leaving 14 bases unmatched. Here the CDR3 DNA reads TGTGCCTCCCATGGCGGGACAGATAAAGAAAAACTGTTTTTT. This codes for CASHGGTDKEKLFF.

J is TRBJ2-5 and V is TRBV18; D not resolved. The CDR3 is made up of 16 amino acids. V was cut by 2 bases and J by 2 bases, with 15 bases left in between. Germline assignment: CDR1 KGHSH and CDR2 LQKENI. The CDR3 loop is CASSPFTSERQETQYF. In DNA, the CDR3 is TGTGCCAGCTCACCATTTACCTCGGAGAGACAAGAGACCCAGTACTTC.